Shown below are 32 T cell receptor beta chains from a single sample sequenced in a study of control samples from healthy donors and cancer patients. Sequencing used immunoSEQ multiplex PCR; TCRdb keeps in-frame clones, though not all of them. The sample includes 90,000 to 130,000 clones, just under 85% of them seen just once. What was sequenced was blood. The receptors were sampled from a man between 18 and 35 years old in good health.

This chain uses TRBV6-5 with TRBJ2-1, with 8 nucleotides matching TRBD2. This CDR3 region has 15 residues. Germline V gene data show CDR1 as MNHEY and CDR2 as SVGAGI. Unmatched junction bases numbered 5, after V lost 0 bases and J lost 7 bases. The CDR3 region is CASSYSILAGNEQFF. In DNA form, the CDR3 reads TGTGCCAGCAGTTACTCGATCTTAGCGGGGAATGAGCAGTTCTTC.

Of note for this clone: Other DNA sequences of this sample code for an identical CDR3. This chain connects TRBV6-5 to TRBJ1-1; no clear D. CDR3 length equals 14 residues. Germline CDR1 reads MNHEY; CDR2 reads SVGAGI. Trimming shortened V by 7 bases and J by 0 bases, and 12 bases separated the two germline ends. The CDR3 bases are TGTGCCAGCACCCCGGGAAGGTTGAACACTGAAGCTTTCTTT. It codes for CASTPGRLNTEAFF.

This chain connects TRBV9 to TRBJ1-1; 7 bases map to TRBD1. Germline V lookup: CDR1 SGDLS, CDR2 YYNGEE. Trimming at V came to 4 bases and at J to 8 bases, leaving 8 bases not matched to a gene. The CDR3 covers 13 residues. CDR3 DNA sequence: TGTGCCAGCAGCCCATGGGACAGTCCCGAAGCTTTCTTT. Amino acids: CASSPWDSPEAFF. Filled out from reference TRBV9 and TRBJ1-1, the complete variable domain reads DSGVTQTPKHLITATGQRVTLRCSPRSGDLSVYWYQQSLDQGLQFLIQYYNGEERAKGNILERFSAQQFPDLHSELNLSSLELGDSALYFCASSPWDSPEAFFGQGTRLTVV.

The chain employs TRBV28 and TRBJ1-2, with 10 bases that match TRBD1. The V gene's germline CDR1 is MDHEN and CDR2 SYDVKM. Trimming took 5 bases from V and 3 from J; bases not matched to a gene: 12. This CDR3 region has 17 residues. The chain's CDR3 is CASSLRQGAGRDYGYTF. As DNA, the CDR3 is TGTGCCAGCAGTCTTCGACAGGGGGCAGGACGGGACTATGGCTACACCTTC.

The chain's CDR3 is CASSLLGQGGGYTF. Written as DNA, the CDR3 is TGTGCCAGCAGCTTGCTGGGACAGGGCGGAGGCTACACCTTC. The rearrangement joins TRBV7-2 to TRBJ1-2; 9 positions match TRBD1. This CDR3 spans 14 amino acids. The J segment lost 8 bases and the V segment lost 3 bases, leaving 7 bases of the junction unmatched. Germline V gene sequence: CDR1 SGHTA, CDR2 FQGNSA. Together with reference TRBV7-2 and TRBJ1-2, the CDR3 gives the full variable domain: GAGVSQSPSNKVTEKGKDVELRCDPISGHTALYWYRQSLGQGLEFLIYFQGNSAPDKSGLPSDRFSAERTGGSVSTLTIQRTQQEDSAVYLCASSLLGQGGGYTFGSGTRLTVV.

This sequence joins TRBV28 and TRBJ2-1; maybe TRBD2 (6 bases). The CDR3 has 17 residues. V gave up 5 bases and J gave up 2 bases, with 19 bases separating them. CDR1 and CDR2 (germline): MDHEN, SYDVKM. Here the CDR3 DNA reads TGTGCCAGCAGTCTCACCGGCGGGACTGGGGCCTACAATGAGCAGTTCTTC. Translated, it gives CASSLTGGTGAYNEQFF.

The chain is built from TRBV19 and TRBJ2-3, with a possible D match to TRBD1 (6 bases). Trimming took 0 bases from V and 4 from J, leaving 8 bases between them. CDR1 LNHDA and CDR2 SQIVND come from the germline V gene (reference sequence). The CDR3 runs to 14 residues. CDR3 in amino acids: CASSIDRGPDTQYF. CDR3 coding DNA: TGTGCCAGTAGTATAGACAGGGGACCAGATACGCAGTATTTT.

Only one count was recorded for this clone. DNA of the CDR3: TGCGCCAGCAGCATGGGACAGGACCTCACAGATACGCAGTATTTT. This codes for CASSMGQDLTDTQYF. The rearrangement links TRBV5-1 to TRBJ2-3, with TRBD1 matching 8 bases. CDR1 and CDR2 from the germline V gene are SGHRS and YFSETQ. The CDR3 has 15 residues. The ends lost 4 bases at V and 2 bases at J; junction bases unmatched: 6.

The J gene is TRBJ1-2, the V gene TRBV12-3 or TRBV12-4; unclear D gene. The germline V and J ends were trimmed by 3 bases and 4 bases, with 9 bases remaining between them. The length of the CDR3 is 13 residues. CDR3 bases: TGTGCCAGCAGTTTCCGAGGGATCTATGGCTACACCTTC. This sequence encodes CASSFRGIYGYTF.

The V call is TRBV25-1, the J call TRBJ1-4; the D gene is possibly TRBD1 (5 bases). Germline V CDR1 and CDR2: MGHDK, SYGVNS. This CDR3 has 14 amino acids. Trimming removed 3 bases from V and 5 bases from J, with 10 bases in between. CDR3 in amino acids: CASSEARGNEKLFF. The CDR3 bases are TGTGCCAGCAGTGAGGCCCGGGGGAATGAAAAACTGTTTTTT.

The chain's CDR3 is CASSPVGGVGETQYF. DNA of the CDR3: TGTGCCAGCAGCCCGGTGGGAGGCGTCGGAGAGACCCAGTACTTC. The rearrangement links TRBV9 to TRBJ2-5, with D tentatively TRBD2 (6 bases). The CDR3 runs to 15 residues. The V gene's germline CDR1 is SGDLS and CDR2 YYNGEE. V was cut by 4 bases and J by 4 bases, with 17 bases left in between.

This clone was seen a handful of times. The rearrangement uses TRBV3-1 (or the pseudogene TRBV3-2) and TRBJ1-1; D unclear. Between the trimmed V and J ends, which lost 0 bases and 3 bases, there was a span of 8 bases. This CDR3 spans 14 amino acids. Germline assignment: CDR1 LGHDT and CDR2 YNNKEL (reference sequence). The CDR3, as DNA: TGTGCCAGCAGCCAAGATCGCCAGTACACTGAAGCTTTCTTT. Protein product: CASSQDRQYTEAFF.

The rearrangement uses TRBV19 and TRBJ1-1; D not certain. Germline-derived CDR1 and CDR2 are LNHDA and SQIVND (reference sequence). The V gene lost 1 base and the J gene lost 1 base, with 10 bases spanning the gap. The CDR3 has 15 residues. Here the CDR3 DNA reads TGTGCCAGTAGTATAGTGCGCGCTCAGAACACTGAAGCTTTCTTT. The encoded protein is CASSIVRAQNTEAFF.

The CDR3 sequence is CSVEDGGWANTEAFF. In DNA, the CDR3 is TGCAGCGTTGAAGACGGGGGCTGGGCGAACACTGAAGCTTTCTTT. This chain uses TRBV29-1 with TRBJ1-1, with TRBD1 as a possible D gene (6 bases). V lost 0 bases and J lost 1, with 12 bases in between. This CDR3 has 15 amino acids. Per the germline V gene, CDR1 is SQVTM and CDR2 is ANQGSEA.

The V gene is TRBV6-1, the J gene TRBJ1-1; D is possibly TRBD1 (5 bases). The CDR3 covers 16 residues. Trimming cost V 0 bases and J 1 base, with 12 bases left between them. From germline, CDR1 is MNHNS and CDR2 SASEGT. The CDR3 here is CASSEAWDLSNTEAFF. The CDR3 DNA reads as TGTGCCAGCAGTGAAGCATGGGACCTTTCGAACACTGAAGCTTTCTTT.

The V gene is TRBV2, the J gene TRBJ2-7; 7 bases match TRBD1. Trimming cost V 7 bases and J 2 bases; bases outside gene matches: 11. The length of the CDR3 is 15 residues. The V gene's germline CDR1 is SNHLY and CDR2 FYNNEI. CDR3 protein: CASTLLGQGAYEQYF. CDR3 DNA sequence: TGTGCCAGCACCCTCTTGGGGCAGGGGGCCTACGAGCAGTACTTC.

CDR3 sequence (DNA): TGTGCCTGGAGGGACCACCTGAGTGGGCCCCAGCATTTT. This codes for CAWRDHLSGPQHF. The chain carries TRBV30 and TRBJ1-5; D not resolved. The germline CDR1 and CDR2 sequences are GTSNPN and SVGIG (reference sequence). This CDR3 spans 13 amino acids. The ends were cut back, 3 bases at V and 9 bases at J, with 15 bases in the middle.

The CDR3, as DNA: TGTGCCAGCAGCTTAGTACGGCGGGGGCTACTAAATGAGCAGTTCTTC. Protein: CASSLVRRGLLNEQFF. The rearrangement uses TRBV11-2 and TRBJ2-1, with TRBD2 as a possible D gene (7 bases). This CDR3 comprises 16 residues. V lost 1 base and J lost 7, with 17 bases in between. The V gene's germline CDR1 is SGHAT and CDR2 FQNNGV. Variable domain in full (rest from reference TRBV11-2 and TRBJ2-1): EAGVAQSPRYKIIEKRQSVAFWCNPISGHATLYWYQQILGQGPKLLIQFQNNGVVDDSQLPKDRFSAERLKGVDSTLKIQPAKLEDSAVYLCASSLVRRGLLNEQFFGPGTRLTVL.

The V call is TRBV21-1, the J call TRBJ1-3; the DNA was not compared with TRBD1, the D call given in the table. TRBV21-1 is listed as a pseudogene. The CDR3 contains 15 residues. In DNA, the CDR3 is TGTGCCAGCAGCAATAAGGGGCAGATCGGCAACACCATATATTTT. Protein: CASSNKGQIGNTIYF.

The J gene is TRBJ2-3, the V gene TRBV2, with a possible D match to TRBD2 (5 bases). V was pared by 3 bases and J by 3 bases, with 10 bases between. The CDR3 length is 14 residues. Germline V lookup: CDR1 SNHLY, CDR2 FYNNEI. The CDR3 here is CASSDKRITDTQYF. Written as DNA, the CDR3 is TGTGCCAGCAGTGACAAGCGGATAACAGATACGCAGTATTTT.

The chain combines TRBV18 with TRBJ2-1; 7 bases are shared with TRBD2. The CDR3 contains 14 residues. Trimming at V came to 2 bases and at J to 9 bases, leaving 7 bases not matched to a gene. CDR1 and CDR2 from the germline V gene are KGHSH and LQKENI. The CDR3 loop is CASSPGIASGEQFF. The CDR3, as DNA: TGTGCCAGCTCACCAGGGATAGCTAGCGGTGAGCAGTTCTTC.

This clone appeared many times. J is TRBJ2-1 and V is TRBV9, with D perhaps matching TRBD2 (7 bases). The V gene lost 4 bases and the J gene lost 0 bases, with 17 bases spanning the gap. Germline V gene lookup returns CDR1 SGDLS and CDR2 YYNGEE. The CDR3 runs to 17 residues. CDR3 DNA: TGTGCCAGCAGCTCCTCGAGGGGGGGGATCTCCTACAATGAGCAGTTCTTC. Amino acids: CASSSSRGGISYNEQFF. Full variable domain (missing parts from reference TRBV9 and TRBJ2-1): DSGVTQTPKHLITATGQRVTLRCSPRSGDLSVYWYQQSLDQGLQFLIQYYNGEERAKGNILERFSAQQFPDLHSELNLSSLELGDSALYFCASSSSRGGISYNEQFFGPGTRLTVL.

The chain couples TRBV2 to TRBJ1-1; D is undetermined. The CDR3 has 13 residues. V gave up 0 bases and J gave up 5 bases, with 7 bases separating them. CDR1 and CDR2 (germline): SNHLY, FYNNEI. The CDR3 sequence is CASSEARQTEAFF. The CDR3 DNA follows: TGTGCCAGCAGTGAAGCGCGGCAAACTGAAGCTTTCTTT.

V usage is TRBV7-9 and J usage is TRBJ2-3; D possibly corresponds to TRBD1 (6 bases). The CDR3 contains 15 residues. From germline, CDR1 is SEHNR and CDR2 FQNEAQ (reference sequence). V was shortened by 3 bases and J by 4 bases, with 14 bases between the two germline ends. In DNA, the CDR3 is TGTGCCAGCAGCTTCTACAGGGACGGGGCAGATACGCAGTATTTT. Translation gives CASSFYRDGADTQYF.

The chain has TRBV14 and TRBJ1-4; possibly TRBD1 for D (6 bases). There are 13 residues in the CDR3. Germline V gene data show CDR1 as SGHDN and CDR2 as FVKESK. Trimming cost V 3 bases and J 13 bases, with 15 bases left between them. The CDR3 DNA reads as TGTGCCAGCAGCCAGATATACAGGGTGGCACTGTTTTTT. It is translated as CASSQIYRVALFF. The entire variable domain, with the rest obtained from reference TRBV14 and TRBJ1-4, is as follows: EAGVTQFPSHSVIEKGQTVTLRCDPISGHDNLYWYRRVMGKEIKFLLHFVKESKQDESGMPNNRFLAERTGGTYSTLKVQPAELEDSGVYFCASSQIYRVALFFGSGTQLSVL.

The rearrangement joins TRBV9 to TRBJ2-4; D is tentatively TRBD1 or TRBD2 (5 bases each). The germline CDR1 and CDR2 sequences are SGDLS and YYNGEE. CDR3 length: 17 residues. Deletions cut 3 bases from V and 1 base from J, with 17 bases between. The CDR3 loop is CASSAWVSGRAKNIQYF. CDR3 in DNA: TGTGCCAGCAGCGCTTGGGTGTCGGGGCGCGCCAAAAACATTCAGTACTTC.

This chain joins TRBV4-1 and TRBJ1-5, with D maybe TRBD1 (6 bases). This CDR3 has 17 residues. V shed 0 bases and J shed 0 bases, with 12 bases lying between them. The germline CDR1 and CDR2 sequences are MGHRA and YSYEKL. CDR3 DNA: TGCGCCAGCAGCCAAGAAGGGGGGGGGACTAGCAATCAGCCCCAGCATTTT. Translation: CASSQEGGGTSNQPQHF.

The rearrangement links TRBV10-3 to TRBJ2-1; D is possibly TRBD1 (5 bases). The CDR3 sequence is 15 residues long. Per the germline V gene, CDR1 is ENHRY and CDR2 is SYGVKD. Trimming cost V 0 bases and J 0 bases, with 6 bases left between them. The CDR3 region is CAISESTDSYNEQFF. CDR3 nucleotide sequence: TGTGCCATCAGTGAGTCGACAGACTCCTACAATGAGCAGTTCTTC.

J is TRBJ2-2 and V is TRBV7-9; the match to TRBD1 covers 11 bases. The CDR3 covers 15 residues. J was trimmed by 6 bases and V by 4 bases; bases with no gene match: 4. Germline lookup yields CDR1 SEHNR and CDR2 FQNEAQ (reference sequence). CDR3 in amino acids: CASSWGQGDAGELFF. The CDR3, as DNA: TGTGCCAGCAGCTGGGGACAGGGGGACGCCGGGGAGCTGTTTTTT.

A few counts support this clone. CDR3 sequence: CATSETGEGETQYF. In DNA, the CDR3 is TGTGCCACCAGTGAGACAGGGGAAGGAGAGACCCAGTACTTC. The genes are TRBV24-1 and TRBJ2-5; 8 bases match TRBD1. The CDR3 sequence is 14 residues long. J was trimmed by 4 bases and V by 4 bases; bases with no gene match: 4. Per the germline V gene, CDR1 is KGHDR and CDR2 is SFDVKD.

The chain employs TRBV28 and TRBJ2-1; 9 positions agree with TRBD1. The CDR3 runs to 16 residues. Germline V gene data show CDR1 as MDHEN and CDR2 as SYDVKM. V lost 7 bases, J lost 8 bases, and 15 bases stayed unmatched. DNA of the CDR3: TGTGCCAGCACCACTAGTACAGGGGGCATTGACGATGAGCAGTTCTTC. It specifies CASTTSTGGIDDEQFF. The entire variable domain, with the rest obtained from reference TRBV28 and TRBJ2-1, is as follows: DVKVTQSSRYLVKRTGEKVFLECVQDMDHENMFWYRQDPGLGLRLIYFSYDVKMKEKGDIPEGYSVSREKKERFSLILESASTNQTSMYLCASTTSTGGIDDEQFFGPGTRLTVL.

This chain connects TRBV12-3 or TRBV12-4 to TRBJ2-5; no reliable D call. The V end was cut by 1 base, the J end by 5 bases, with 8 bases between. The CDR3 has 13 residues. CDR3: CASSLGRWETQYF. As DNA, the CDR3 is TGTGCCAGCAGTTTAGGTAGATGGGAGACCCAGTACTTC.